This is a list of T cell receptor beta chains from one sample in a study of blood T cell repertoires in COVID-19. Only in-frame clones appear in the TCRdb table, and some are missing; sequencing was by immunoSEQ multiplex PCR. The table lists roughly 290,000 clones, roughly 90% of them singletons. Sample: peripheral blood. All receptors derive from a woman aged 55-70 years with acute or convalescent COVID-19. Each CDR3 is given with its conserved first and last residue. The order of the fields is V gene, clone size, D gene, J gene, CDR3 protein, CDR3 DNA. The D gene is left open where the match is weak. Size values are once, few and many counts, or a class for expanded clones, and some rows have none.

V: TRBV5-4; size: .; D: TRBD1; J: TRBJ1-1; CDR3: CASSLEGTGGKGTEAFF; DNA: TGTGCCAGCAGCTTGGAGGGGACAGGGGGAAAGGGCACTGAAGCTTTCTTT
V: TRBV5-8; size: .; D: .; J: TRBJ1-3; CDR3: CASSRDYRPASGNTIYF; DNA: TGTGCCAGCAGCCGTGATTACAGGCCGGCCTCTGGAAACACCATATATTTT
V: TRBV11-2; size: .; D: .; J: TRBJ2-1; CDR3: CASSLGRFNEQFF; DNA: TGTGCCAGCAGCTTGGGCCGGTTCAATGAGCAGTTCTTC
V: TRBV27; size: .; D: TRBD2; J: TRBJ2-2; CDR3: CASSYPSGAGGGIGELFF; DNA: TGTGCCAGCAGTTACCCGTCGGGAGCGGGAGGAGGTATCGGGGAGCTGTTTTTT
V: TRBV6-1; size: .; D: .; J: TRBJ1-2; CDR3: CASSDAANYGYTF; DNA: TGTGCCAGCAGTGACGCGGCTAACTATGGCTACACCTTC
V: TRBV24-1; size: .; D: .; J: TRBJ2-1; CDR3: CATSTSEDEQFF; DNA: TGTGCCACCAGTACCTCGGAGGATGAGCAGTTCTTC
V: TRBV10-3; size: .; D: .; J: TRBJ1-1; CDR3: CAISAGKGTEAFF; DNA: TGTGCCATCAGTGCAGGGAAGGGCACTGAAGCTTTCTTT
V: TRBV10-3; size: .; D: TRBD2; J: TRBJ2-3; CDR3: CAINPGEGLTDTQYF; DNA: TGTGCCATCAATCCGGGGGAGGGTCTCACAGATACGCAGTATTTT
V: TRBV7-2; size: once; D: TRBD1; J: TRBJ2-3; CDR3: CASSPDRGVDTQYF; DNA: TGTGCCAGCAGCCCGGACAGGGGAGTAGATACGCAGTATTTT
V: TRBV6-5; size: once; D: .; J: TRBJ2-7; CDR3: CASREGLRLPYEQYF; DNA: TGTGCCAGCAGGGAGGGACTCCGACTTCCCTACGAGCAGTACTTC
V: TRBV7-3; size: .; D: TRBD2; J: TRBJ2-5; CDR3: CASSLLPSGGETQYF; DNA: TGTGCCAGCAGCCTACTCCCTAGCGGGGGCGAGACCCAGTACTTC
V: TRBV3-1/TRBV3-2; size: .; D: TRBD2; J: TRBJ2-7; CDR3: CASSQGLAGALYEQYF; DNA: TGTGCCAGCAGCCAAGGCCTAGCGGGAGCACTATACGAGCAGTACTTC
V: TRBV4-3; size: .; D: TRBD1; J: TRBJ1-2; CDR3: CASSQGGQDLYGYTF; DNA: TGCGCCAGCAGCCAAGGGGGACAGGACCTCTATGGCTACACCTTC
V: TRBV28; size: .; D: .; J: TRBJ1-3; CDR3: CASIGAGAGNTIYF; DNA: TGTGCCAGCATTGGGGCAGGCGCCGGAAACACCATATATTTT
V: TRBV28; size: .; D: .; J: TRBJ2-7; CDR3: CASSGGRAAYEQYF; DNA: TGTGCCAGCAGCGGGGGAAGGGCCGCCTACGAGCAGTACTTC
V: TRBV28; size: .; D: .; J: TRBJ1-1; CDR3: CASSRLGGEGAFF; DNA: TGTGCCAGCAGCCGGCTGGGGGGAGAGGGAGCTTTCTTT